The next 30 T cell receptor beta chains were all read from a single sample in a study of shared clonotypes between healthy human individuals. Repertoires were generated with immunoSEQ multiplex PCR, while TCRdb's copy carries only in-frame clones and drops some. The data contain under 550,000 clones, about 96% of them singletons. Material for sequencing was naive CD4+ T cells sorted from blood. Subset specified: CD45RA+ positively selected. Receptors originate from a woman aged 25-40 years in good health.

This chain connects TRBV29-1 to TRBJ2-7; D not resolved. The CDR3 sequence is 12 residues long. V was cut by 5 bases and J by 0 bases, with 8 bases left in between. Germline CDR1 and CDR2: SQVTM and ANQGSEA. The CDR3 region is CSVIVSSYEQYF. Here the CDR3 DNA reads TGCAGCGTTATAGTTAGCTCCTACGAGCAGTACTTC.

The V call is TRBV2, the J call TRBJ2-7; 7 bases map to TRBD1. After removal of 5 bases from V and 6 bases from J, the junction contained 4 bases not matched to a gene. The CDR3 has 12 amino acids. Germline CDR1 SNHLY, CDR2 FYNNEI. CDR3 nucleotide sequence: TGTGCCAGCAGTCAACAGGGGATCGAGCAGTACTTC. Its translation: CASSQQGIEQYF.

This chain connects TRBV28 to TRBJ1-4, with D possibly matching TRBD1 (6 bases). Germline lookup yields CDR1 MDHEN and CDR2 SYDVKM. Trimming took 3 bases from V and 3 from J, leaving 14 bases between them. The CDR3 runs 16 residues. The CDR3 is CASSLPGGAANEKLFF. The DNA of the CDR3 is TGTGCCAGCAGTTTGCCCGGGGGGGCGGCTAATGAAAAACTGTTTTTT. Full variable domain (missing parts from reference TRBV28 and TRBJ1-4): DVKVTQSSRYLVKRTGEKVFLECVQDMDHENMFWYRQDPGLGLRLIYFSYDVKMKEKGDIPEGYSVSREKKERFSLILESASTNQTSMYLCASSLPGGAANEKLFFGSGTQLSVL.

The rearrangement joins TRBV7-3 to TRBJ2-7, with unresolved D. V was pared by 1 base and J by 3 bases, with 13 bases between. The CDR3 is made up of 15 amino acids. CDR1 and CDR2 (germline): SGHTA, FQGTGA. CDR3 in DNA: TGTGCCAGCAGCTTAATGCCAGGTGACCACTACGAGCAGTACTTC. It codes for CASSLMPGDHYEQYF. Combining the CDR3 with reference TRBV7-3 and TRBJ2-7 gives the whole variable domain GAGVSQTPSNKVTEKGKYVELRCDPISGHTALYWYRQSLGQGPEFLIYFQGTGAADDSGLPNDRFFAVRPEGSVSTLKIQRTERGDSAVYLCASSLMPGDHYEQYFGPGTRLTVT.

V usage is TRBV27 and J usage is TRBJ1-1; D call uncertain. The germline gives CDR1 MNHEY, CDR2 SMNVEV (reference sequence). The V end was cut by 6 bases, the J end by 0 bases, with 20 bases between. The CDR3 loop spans 17 amino acids. The CDR3 DNA reads as TGTGCCAGCAGCCCCGCCTCTGTTCTGGGAGTGAACACTGAAGCTTTCTTT. Protein sequence: CASSPASVLGVNTEAFF.

The CDR3 reads CASGTEIAQPQHF. The DNA for the CDR3 is TGTGCCAGCGGGACAGAGATTGCTCAGCCCCAGCATTTT. The chain has TRBV27 and TRBJ1-5, with 7 bases that match TRBD1. Germline V gene data show CDR1 as MNHEY and CDR2 as SMNVEV (reference sequence). V lost 8 bases and J lost 6; bases outside the gene matches: 7. The CDR3 runs 13 residues.

V usage is TRBV5-1 and J usage is TRBJ1-1; D is unclear. The V and J ends lost 0 bases and 5 bases respectively, with 11 bases between them. The V gene's germline CDR1 is SGHRS and CDR2 YFSETQ. The CDR3 spans 14 residues. The CDR3 region has the DNA TGCGCCAGCAGCTTGGCGCCCCACGCGACTGAAGCTTTCTTT. The encoded protein is CASSLAPHATEAFF.

The rearrangement uses TRBV28 and TRBJ2-7, with 11 bases that match TRBD2. The V and J ends lost 8 bases and 0 bases, in that order; junction bases with no gene match: 21. CDR1 is MDHEN, CDR2 SYDVKM, per germline. This CDR3 comprises 20 residues. DNA for the CDR3: TGTGCCAGCTTATCTGGGACAGACCCGGGACTAGCGGTGCGCTCCTACGAGCAGTACTTC. Translated, it gives CASLSGTDPGLAVRSYEQYF.

The genes are TRBV9 and TRBJ1-5; the D gene is possibly TRBD1 (6 bases). Germline assignment: CDR1 SGDLS and CDR2 YYNGEE. Trimming left V 4 bases short and J 7 bases short, with 18 bases between. The CDR3 length is 15 residues. The chain's CDR3 is CASSRTVGRGQPQHF. The DNA for the CDR3 is TGTGCCAGCAGCAGGACAGTGGGCCGGGGGCAGCCCCAGCATTTT.

This chain connects TRBV5-6 to TRBJ1-5; 7 nucleotides agree with TRBD1. This CDR3 has 14 residues. After removal of 1 base from V and 4 bases from J, the junction contained 2 bases not matched to a gene. The germline V gene encodes CDR1 SGHDT and CDR2 YYEEEE. CDR3 in amino acids: CASSLRDRNQPQHF. As DNA, the CDR3 is TGTGCCAGCAGCTTGAGGGACAGAAATCAGCCCCAGCATTTT.

The chain has TRBV6-1 and TRBJ2-7; no firm D call. Germline CDR1 is MNHNS and CDR2 is SASEGT. The length of the CDR3 is 15 residues. V shed 1 base and J shed 2 bases, with 12 bases lying between them. CDR3 sequence: CASSEGTQAPYEQYF. The CDR3 nucleotides read TGTGCCAGCAGTGAAGGCACACAAGCCCCCTACGAGCAGTACTTC.

The chain links TRBV6-1 to TRBJ1-1; D is unclear. CDR1 and CDR2 (germline): MNHNS, SASEGT. The CDR3 extends over 13 amino acids. Trimming shortened V by 8 bases and J by 4 bases, and 14 bases separated the two germline ends. The chain's CDR3 is CASAGGRSTEAFF. The CDR3 DNA reads as TGTGCCAGCGCTGGTGGGAGAAGCACTGAAGCTTTCTTT.

The CDR3 here is CASRGTGQVTNQPQHF. In DNA, the CDR3 is TGTGCCAGCAGGGGAACCGGACAGGTCACTAATCAGCCCCAGCATTTT. The rearrangement uses TRBV2 and TRBJ1-5; 7 bases fit TRBD1. V shed 6 bases and J 4 bases; nucleotides not matched to a gene: 12. The CDR3 is 16 amino acids. CDR1 and CDR2 (germline): SNHLY, FYNNEI.

The chain carries TRBV19 and TRBJ2-3, with D possibly called TRBD1 or TRBD2 (5 bases each). The CDR3 totals 15 residues. Between the trimmed V and J ends, which lost 5 bases and 0 bases, there was a span of 12 bases. CDR1 is LNHDA, CDR2 SQIVND, per germline (reference sequence). The CDR3 reads CASSSGTASTDTQYF. As DNA, the CDR3 is TGTGCCAGTAGTTCGGGGACGGCTAGCACAGATACGCAGTATTTT. Drawing the rest from reference TRBV19 and TRBJ2-3, the complete variable domain is DGGITQSPKYLFRKEGQNVTLSCEQNLNHDAMYWYRQDPGQGLRLIYYSQIVNDFQKGDIAEGYSVSREKKESFPLTVTSAQKNPTAFYLCASSSGTASTDTQYFGPGTRLTVL.

The chain employs TRBV28 and TRBJ2-7; D may be TRBD1 or TRBD2 (5 bases each). Looked up from germline, CDR1 is MDHEN and CDR2 is SYDVKM. This CDR3 has 14 residues. Trimming removed 6 bases from V and 3 bases from J, with 15 bases in between. CDR3 sequence reads: CASSPQGAGYEQYF. The CDR3 region has the DNA TGTGCCAGCAGCCCCCAAGGGGCGGGCTACGAGCAGTACTTC.

The V call is TRBV29-1, the J call TRBJ2-7; D gene ambiguous. The CDR3 has 13 amino acids. CDR1 SQVTM and CDR2 ANQGSEA come from the germline V gene. The V end was cut by 7 bases, the J end by 0 bases, with 13 bases between. The CDR3 sequence is CSAVALSSYEQYF. The CDR3, as DNA: TGCAGCGCCGTAGCACTAAGCTCCTACGAGCAGTACTTC.

The chain is built from TRBV19 and TRBJ1-2; D gene unclear. The V end was cut by 6 bases, the J end by 0 bases, with 14 bases between. Germline CDR1 LNHDA, CDR2 SQIVND (reference sequence). There are 15 residues in the CDR3. The CDR3 DNA sequence: TGTGCCAGTAGCCTTATTAGTACGGCTAACTATGGCTACACCTTC. The encoded protein is CASSLISTANYGYTF.

This clone showed up just once. Other nucleotide sequences in the sample specify the same CDR3. This chain joins TRBV5-1 and TRBJ1-4, with a possible D match to TRBD1 (5 bases). Germline CDR1 is SGHRS and CDR2 is YFSETQ. Trimming pared 4 bases from V and 3 bases from J, leaving 10 bases between. The CDR3 runs 14 residues. CDR3 residues: CASSLDSPNEKLFF. The CDR3 nucleotides are TGCGCCAGCAGCCTAGACAGTCCTAATGAAAAACTGTTTTTT.

DNA of the CDR3: TGTGCCAGCAGTGGAGCGGGAGCAGCGTACGAGCAGTACTTC. It is translated as CASSGAGAAYEQYF. The V call is TRBV6-1, the J call TRBJ2-7; 8 positions agree with TRBD2. V lost 4 bases, J lost 4 bases, and 6 bases stayed unmatched. The CDR3 is 14 residues long. CDR1 MNHNS and CDR2 SASEGT come from the germline V gene.

The V and J genes are TRBV25-1 and TRBJ2-6; no clear D. The CDR3 consists of 15 residues. Germline V gene lookup returns CDR1 MGHDK and CDR2 SYGVNS. V lost 2 bases and J lost 0, with 5 bases in between. CDR3 in amino acids: CASSEHHSGANVLTF. CDR3 sequence (DNA): TGTGCCAGCAGTGAACATCACTCTGGGGCCAACGTCCTGACTTTC.

The V and J genes are TRBV27 and TRBJ2-7; D could derive from TRBD1 or TRBD2 (5 bases each). Trimming pared 2 bases from V and 7 bases from J, leaving 15 bases between. The CDR3 loop spans 14 amino acids. Germline CDR1 reads MNHEY; CDR2 reads SMNVEV (reference sequence). The CDR3 nucleotides read TGTGCCAGCAGTTTAGACTACCGGGACGGGGAGCAGTACTTC. As protein: CASSLDYRDGEQYF.

The chain carries TRBV25-1 and TRBJ2-2; D perhaps matches TRBD1 (5 bases). There are 15 residues in the CDR3. Per the germline V gene, CDR1 is MGHDK and CDR2 is SYGVNS. Trimming removed 1 base from V and 5 bases from J, with 11 bases in between. CDR3 loop: CASSELGVGTGELFF. Here the CDR3 DNA reads TGTGCCAGCAGTGAATTAGGGGTGGGGACCGGGGAGCTGTTTTTT.

On this clone: A junction boundary mismatches the germline segment, possibly from a read error. The chain is built from TRBV12-5 and TRBJ1-4; no firm D call. Germline lookup yields CDR1 LGHNT and CDR2 FRNRAP. The CDR3 consists of 16 residues. The CDR3 loop is CASGWGWRPTSEKLFF. In DNA form, the CDR3 reads TGTGCTAGTGGTTGGGGTTGGAGGCCGACTAGTGAAAAACTGTTTTTT.

This chain uses TRBV5-1 with TRBJ1-2; D remains unclear. V shed 1 base and J shed 5 bases, with 12 bases lying between them. The CDR3 is 14 amino acids. Per the germline V gene, CDR1 is SGHRS and CDR2 is YFSETQ. CDR3 in DNA: TGCGCCAGCAGCTTGAGAGTAGACCTATATGGCTACACCTTC. Protein sequence: CASSLRVDLYGYTF. The whole variable domain, remainder taken from reference TRBV5-1 and TRBJ1-2, is KAGVTQTPRYLIKTRGQQVTLSCSPISGHRSVSWYQQTPGQGLQFLFEYFSETQRNKGNFPGRFSGRQFSNSRSEMNVSTLELGDSALYLCASSLRVDLYGYTFGSGTRLTVV.

The chain has TRBV5-4 and TRBJ2-5, with D unclear. This CDR3 comprises 11 residues. Germline CDR1 is SGHNT and CDR2 is YYREEE (reference sequence). V was cut by 0 bases and J by 6 bases, with 3 bases left in between. The CDR3 nucleotides read TGTGCCAGCAGCTTGGAGCAGACCCAGTACTTC. The encoded protein is CASSLEQTQYF.

As to this clone: One junction end does not reproduce the germline sequence, and a read error may be involved. This chain connects TRBV19 to TRBJ2-7; D gene unclear. There are 13 residues in the CDR3. The germline CDR1 and CDR2 sequences are LNHDA and SQIVND (reference sequence). This chain's CDR3 is CASSIPLSHEQYF. CDR3 in DNA: TGTGCCAGTAGTATCCCTCTCTCCCACGAGCAGTACTTC.

This clone came up once. The chain joins TRBV27 to TRBJ2-7; D is ambiguous. Germline V CDR1 and CDR2: MNHEY, SMNVEV (reference sequence). There are 13 residues in the CDR3. V was trimmed by 2 bases and J by 7 bases, leaving 12 bases between them. The CDR3 DNA follows: TGTGCCAGCAGTTTAAAGGCCACTTGGGAGCAGTACTTC. This codes for CASSLKATWEQYF.

This chain connects TRBV28 to TRBJ2-7; 8 bases are a match to TRBD2. V lost 3 bases, J lost 4 bases, and 8 bases stayed unmatched. This CDR3 region has 15 residues. Germline values: CDR1 MDHEN, CDR2 SYDVKM. DNA of the CDR3: TGTGCCAGCAGTTTTGCTAGAGCGGGAGTGTACGAGCAGTACTTC. Translation gives CASSFARAGVYEQYF.

This clone was detected only once. The chain uses TRBV7-2 and TRBJ2-1, with 8 nucleotides matching TRBD2. In germline, CDR1 is SGHTA, CDR2 FQGNSA. V lost 2 bases, J lost 8 bases, and 11 bases stayed unmatched. This CDR3 is 16 amino acids long. The CDR3 here is CASSLLYREGRDEQFF. Here the CDR3 DNA reads TGTGCCAGCAGCTTACTTTACCGGGAGGGCCGGGATGAGCAGTTCTTC.

The gene calls are TRBV21-1 and TRBJ2-2. TRBV21-1 is assigned pseudogene status. This CDR3 region has 13 residues. The CDR3 DNA is TGTGCCAGCCGGATGAAGGCTGGCGGGGAGCTGTTTTTT. Translating it yields CASRMKAGGELFF.